This is a list of T cell receptor beta chains from one sample in a study of control samples from healthy donors and cancer patients. Sequenced by immunoSEQ multiplex PCR; TCRdb stores in-frame clones only, minus some. The sample includes about 170,000 clones, about 90% of them seen just once. The sequenced sample consisted of blood. Source of these receptors: a man aged 25-45 years in good health. CDR3s include the opening cysteine and the closing phenylalanine or tryptophan. Fields, in order: D gene, J gene, V gene, CDR3 DNA, CDR3 protein. D genes are given only for firm matches.

d_gene: TRBD2; j_gene: TRBJ2-7; v_gene: TRBV5-1; CDR3nt: TGCGCCAGCAGCTCAGGACTAGAAGCCTACGAGCAGTACTTC; CDR3aa: CASSSGLEAYEQYF
d_gene: TRBD2; j_gene: TRBJ2-7; v_gene: TRBV6-5; CDR3nt: TGTGCCAGCCGGGGAGGCGGGAGGGCCCCCTACGAGCAGTACTTC; CDR3aa: CASRGGGRAPYEQYF
d_gene: TRBD1; j_gene: TRBJ1-3; v_gene: TRBV18; CDR3nt: TGTGCCAGCTCAAGGGGGCGTTATTATTCCGGAAACACCATATATTTT; CDR3aa: CASSRGRYYSGNTIYF
d_gene: -; j_gene: TRBJ1-5; v_gene: TRBV7-9; CDR3nt: TGTGCCAGCAGCTTAGCGCTTCAGCCCCAGCATTTT; CDR3aa: CASSLALQPQHF
d_gene: -; j_gene: TRBJ2-5; v_gene: TRBV27; CDR3nt: TGTGCCAGCAGCCCCACGGGGTTTTCAGAGACCCAGTACTTC; CDR3aa: CASSPTGFSETQYF
d_gene: -; j_gene: TRBJ2-1; v_gene: TRBV4-1; CDR3nt: TGCGCCAGCAGCCAAGATGCTTACTACAATGAGCAGTTCTTC; CDR3aa: CASSQDAYYNEQFF
d_gene: -; j_gene: TRBJ1-1; v_gene: TRBV3-1/TRBV3-2; CDR3nt: TGTGCCAGCAGCCTCATGAGGTTTAACACTGAAGCTTTCTTT; CDR3aa: CASSLMRFNTEAFF
d_gene: -; j_gene: TRBJ2-3; v_gene: TRBV9; CDR3nt: TGTGCCAGTTGTCGGTCTATTAGCACAGATACGCAGTATTTT; CDR3aa: CASCRSISTDTQYF
d_gene: -; j_gene: TRBJ1-5; v_gene: TRBV11-1; CDR3nt: TGTGCCAGCCACAGTGCCGATTATAGCAATCAGCCCCAGCATTTT; CDR3aa: CASHSADYSNQPQHF
d_gene: -; j_gene: TRBJ2-2; v_gene: TRBV21-1; CDR3nt: TGTGTCAGCAGCAAAGCGCGGCCCCCTGGCACCGGGGAGCTGTTTTTT; CDR3aa: CVSSKARPPGTGELFF
d_gene: -; j_gene: TRBJ1-2; v_gene: TRBV6-1; CDR3nt: TGTGCCAGCAGTCAAGCCCAGGGGAATAACTATGGCTACACCTTC; CDR3aa: CASSQAQGNNYGYTF
d_gene: TRBD1; j_gene: TRBJ1-4; v_gene: TRBV24-1; CDR3nt: TGTGCCACCAGGACAGGGGGGAATGAAAAACTGTTTTTT; CDR3aa: CATRTGGNEKLFF
d_gene: -; j_gene: TRBJ2-2; v_gene: TRBV27; CDR3nt: TGTGCCAGCAGTTTGGGACCTTACACCGGGGAGCTGTTTTTT; CDR3aa: CASSLGPYTGELFF
d_gene: -; j_gene: TRBJ1-5; v_gene: TRBV30; CDR3nt: TGTGCCTGGAGTGTACTGGGGGAGGGCAATCAGCCCCAGCATTTT; CDR3aa: CAWSVLGEGNQPQHF
d_gene: -; j_gene: TRBJ1-1; v_gene: TRBV18; CDR3nt: TGTGCCAGCTCTTCAGAACTGGTGAACACTGAAGCTTTCTTT; CDR3aa: CASSSELVNTEAFF
d_gene: -; j_gene: TRBJ2-7; v_gene: TRBV5-5; CDR3nt: TGTGCCAGCAGCTTGGCAGGGGACATTTACGAGCAGTACTTC; CDR3aa: CASSLAGDIYEQYF
d_gene: TRBD1; j_gene: TRBJ2-5; v_gene: TRBV5-1; CDR3nt: TGCGCCAGCAGCGGGACAGGGGGCGGCCAAGAGACCCAGTACTTC; CDR3aa: CASSGTGGGQETQYF
d_gene: -; j_gene: TRBJ1-6; v_gene: TRBV7-5; CDR3nt: TGTGTCAGAAGCTTAAGCGCCGGGACAACTCACTCACCCCTCCACTTT; CDR3aa: CVRSLSAGTTHSPLHF
d_gene: -; j_gene: TRBJ1-2; v_gene: TRBV18; CDR3nt: TGTGCCAGCTCGCTTTCGGACGGCCTGGGGGGCTACACCTTC; CDR3aa: CASSLSDGLGGYTF
d_gene: -; j_gene: TRBJ2-3; v_gene: TRBV6-5; CDR3nt: TGTGCCAGCAGTTCCCAGGACAGATACACAGATACGCAGTATTTT; CDR3aa: CASSSQDRYTDTQYF